This T cell receptor (beta chain) derives from a study of blood T cell repertoires in COVID-19. Repertoires were generated with immunoSEQ multiplex PCR, while TCRdb's copy carries only in-frame clones and drops some. The table shows about 230,000 clones, with nearly 90% occurring only once. The sequence was obtained from a woman aged 18-29 years who had recovered from COVID-19. Sample: peripheral blood.

The CDR3 DNA follows: TGTGCCAGCACCCTCGAGGGCTACGAGCAGTACTTC. It encodes CASTLEGYEQYF. V usage is TRBV7-8 and J usage is TRBJ2-7; TRBD2 might be the D (5 bases). V gave up 7 bases and J gave up 3 bases, with 10 bases separating them. This CDR3 is 12 amino acids long. Looked up from germline, CDR1 is SGHVS and CDR2 is FQNEAQ.